The next 21 T cell receptor beta chains were all read from a single sample in a study of immune cell composition in non-small cell lung cancer. Using immunoSEQ multiplex PCR, the repertoire was profiled, and TCRdb retains in-frame clones only, with some absent. The table has around 2,800 clones, more than 60% seen once; the top ten hold around 7.1%. Sequenced input: lung tumor tissue. The origin of the receptors is a human donor with non-small cell lung cancer.

The chain carries TRBV5-1 and TRBJ1-2, with 10 bases that match TRBD1. Looked up from germline, CDR1 is SGHRS and CDR2 is YFSETQ. Unmatched junction bases numbered 3, after V lost 2 bases and J lost 2 bases. The CDR3 extends over 15 amino acids. CDR3 in amino acids: CASSFGTGENYGYTF. For the CDR3, the DNA is TGCGCCAGCAGCTTCGGGACAGGGGAGAACTATGGCTACACCTTC.

This chain uses TRBV7-2 with TRBJ2-7, with D possibly TRBD1 on 6 matching bases. V was cut by 5 bases and J by 2 bases, with 19 bases left in between. The CDR3 is made up of 16 amino acids. Germline V gene lookup returns CDR1 SGHTA and CDR2 FQGNSA. As DNA, the CDR3 is TGTGCCAGCAGCCCTAGTGGGGGCAGCCCAACCTACGAGCAGTACTTC. Protein product: CASSPSGGSPTYEQYF. The full variable domain, completed using reference TRBV7-2 and TRBJ2-7, is GAGVSQSPSNKVTEKGKDVELRCDPISGHTALYWYRQSLGQGLEFLIYFQGNSAPDKSGLPSDRFSAERTGGSVSTLTIQRTQQEDSAVYLCASSPSGGSPTYEQYFGPGTRLTVT.

The rearrangement links TRBV6-1 to TRBJ1-1; 9 bases are shared with TRBD1. This CDR3 comprises 15 residues. The junction had 7 bases not matched to a gene; V was cut back by 6 bases and J by 2 bases. Germline CDR1 is MNHNS and CDR2 is SASEGT. The CDR3 protein is CASRTQGAGNTEAFF. The CDR3 DNA reads TGTGCCAGCAGAACACAGGGGGCGGGTAACACTGAAGCTTTCTTT.

The V and J genes are TRBV30 and TRBJ2-1; the match to TRBD1 covers 9 bases. This CDR3 spans 15 amino acids. The V gene end was trimmed by 1 base and the J gene end by 6 bases; junction bases not matched to a gene: 7. Germline assignment: CDR1 GTSNPN and CDR2 SVGIG (reference sequence). For the CDR3, the DNA is TGTGCCTGGAGTGCCCGGGACAGGGCGAGCAATGAGCAGTTCTTC. The encoded protein is CAWSARDRASNEQFF. Full variable domain (missing parts from reference TRBV30 and TRBJ2-1): SQTIHQWPATLVQPVGSPLSLECTVEGTSNPNLYWYRQAAGRGLQLLFYSVGIGQISSEVPQNLSASRPQDRQFILSSKKLLLSDSGFYLCAWSARDRASNEQFFGPGTRLTVL.

V gene TRBV10-2 combines with J gene TRBJ2-7; maybe TRBD2 (6 bases). V was shortened by 4 bases and J by 2 bases, with 9 bases between the two germline ends. The CDR3 runs to 13 residues. Germline V CDR1 and CDR2: WSHSY, SAAADI. The CDR3 DNA is TGCGCCAGCAGTGGGGACTTTCCCTACGAGCAGTACTTC. Its protein is CASSGDFPYEQYF.

The V gene is TRBV4-2, the J gene TRBJ2-1; 11 bases are shared with TRBD2. The CDR3 has 14 amino acids. Germline CDR1 LGHNA, CDR2 YNFKEQ. V was pared by 4 bases and J by 5 bases, with 1 base of the junction left unmatched. The DNA of the CDR3 is TGTGCCAGCAGCCGGGGACTAGCGGACAATGAGCAGTTCTTC. Translation: CASSRGLADNEQFF.

This chain links TRBV4-2 with TRBJ2-1; D may be TRBD2 (6 bases). Germline V gives CDR1 LGHNA, CDR2 YNFKEQ. The CDR3 contains 15 residues. V lost 0 bases to trimming and J lost 9 bases, with 15 bases between them. CDR3 loop: CASSQDSTSWGEQFF. CDR3 in DNA: TGTGCCAGCAGCCAAGATTCGACTAGTTGGGGTGAGCAGTTCTTC.

The rearrangement joins TRBV5-1 to TRBJ2-1; TRBD1 aligns across 10 bases. Germline V gives CDR1 SGHRS, CDR2 YFSETQ. There are 16 residues in the CDR3. V gave up 7 bases and J gave up 7 bases; unmatched junction bases: 14. DNA for the CDR3: TGCGCCAGCGAGGCAGATGGGACAGGGGTTGGGAATGAGCAGTTCTTC. This codes for CASEADGTGVGNEQFF.

The gene calls are TRBV5-1 and TRBJ2-1; 10 bases line up with TRBD1. Trimming removed 0 bases from V and 9 bases from J; junction bases left unmatched: 6. Germline loops: CDR1 SGHRS, CDR2 YFSETQ. The CDR3 is made up of 15 amino acids. Here the CDR3 reads CASSLGQGASSEQFF. CDR3 in DNA: TGCGCCAGCAGCTTGGGACAGGGGGCGAGTTCTGAGCAGTTCTTC.

The rearrangement uses TRBV19 and TRBJ1-1; perhaps TRBD1 as D (5 bases). Germline loops: CDR1 LNHDA, CDR2 SQIVND (reference sequence). CDR3 length equals 11 residues. Trimming cost V 10 bases and J 5 bases, with 11 bases left between them. For the CDR3, the DNA is TGTGCCACCGGGGGTGGGACTGAAGCTTTCTTT. It encodes CATGGGTEAFF.

This clone was found once. The chain recombines TRBV28 with TRBJ2-7; weak D call: TRBD2 (6 bases). Germline assignment: CDR1 MDHEN and CDR2 SYDVKM. CDR3 length: 15 amino acids. The germline V and J ends were trimmed by 7 bases and 3 bases, with 19 bases remaining between them. CDR3 bases: TGTGCCAGCACCGTGGGGGGAGGACAAATCTACGAGCAGTACTTC. It translates to CASTVGGGQIYEQYF.

CDR3 in amino acids: CASSYLQENTEAFF. The CDR3 bases are TGTGCCAGCAGCTACTTACAGGAGAACACTGAAGCTTTCTTT. The chain recombines TRBV7-9 with TRBJ1-1; TRBD1 might be the D (5 bases). CDR3 length: 14 residues. Germline values: CDR1 SEHNR, CDR2 FQNEAQ (reference sequence). V was clipped by 4 bases and J by 1 base, with 10 bases between them.

This clone was seen a few times. The V and J genes are TRBV29-1 and TRBJ2-7; tentatively, D is TRBD2 (6 bases). The CDR3 loop spans 13 amino acids. Germline V lookup: CDR1 SQVTM, CDR2 ANQGSEA. Between the trimmed V and J ends, which lost 0 bases and 3 bases, there was a span of 9 bases. CDR3 region: CSVEDLGGYEQYF. CDR3 in DNA: TGCAGCGTTGAAGATTTGGGGGGCTACGAGCAGTACTTC.

The chain combines TRBV28 with TRBJ1-4; D call uncertain. Between the trimmed V and J ends, which lost 6 bases and 5 bases, there was a span of 7 bases. Germline CDR1 MDHEN, CDR2 SYDVKM. There are 12 residues in the CDR3. The CDR3 sequence is CASRQQNEKLFF. In DNA, the CDR3 is TGTGCCAGCAGACAGCAGAATGAAAAACTGTTTTTT.

Worth noting for this clone: The sample has other DNA sequences that encode this CDR3 too. The chain employs TRBV5-1 and TRBJ2-7, with D maybe TRBD1 (5 bases). V lost 4 bases and J 5 bases, leaving 16 bases between the germline ends. The germline CDR1 and CDR2 sequences are SGHRS and YFSETQ. This CDR3 is 14 amino acids long. The CDR3 here is CASSQAQPRDEQYF. The CDR3, as DNA: TGCGCCAGCAGCCAAGCTCAACCCAGGGACGAGCAGTACTTC.

The chain links TRBV14 to TRBJ2-7; 11 bases are a match to TRBD2. The CDR3 is made up of 15 amino acids. Per germline, CDR1 SGHDN and CDR2 FVKESK. V shed 4 bases and J 2 bases; nucleotides not matched to a gene: 4. CDR3 in amino acids: CASSPRLAGTYEQYF. The CDR3 region has the DNA TGTGCCAGCAGCCCCCGACTAGCGGGAACCTACGAGCAGTACTTC.

The chain combines TRBV19 with TRBJ2-4, with D maybe TRBD1 (5 bases). This CDR3 has 15 amino acids. The V gene's germline CDR1 is LNHDA and CDR2 SQIVND (reference sequence). Between the trimmed V and J ends, which lost 11 bases and 4 bases, there was a span of 21 bases. As DNA, the CDR3 is TGTGCCGGACACAGTTTTAGGCGACCTAAAAACATTCAGTACTTC. Protein product: CAGHSFRRPKNIQYF.

Only a few counts were recorded for this clone. The rearrangement uses TRBV30 and TRBJ1-4, with 9 bases fitting TRBD1. Germline trimming cut 3 bases from V and 8 bases from J; bases unmatched to any gene: 10. The CDR3 totals 15 residues. Germline lookup yields CDR1 GTSNPN and CDR2 SVGIG (reference sequence). Written as DNA, the CDR3 is TGTGCCTGGAGGGAACCCGGGACAGGGCGAGAAAAACTGTTTTTT. Translated: CAWREPGTGREKLFF.

V and J are TRBV5-1 and TRBJ2-7; no clear D. Germline CDR1 is SGHRS and CDR2 is YFSETQ. The CDR3 length is 14 residues. The V gene lost 1 base and the J gene lost 2 bases, with 10 bases spanning the gap. CDR3 sequence: CASSLSTGTYEQYF. DNA for the CDR3: TGCGCCAGCAGCTTGTCGACGGGTACCTACGAGCAGTACTTC.

In its sample, this clone was seen a few times. V gene TRBV5-1 combines with J gene TRBJ2-1, with 10 bases aligning to TRBD2. The J segment lost 9 bases and the V segment lost 0 bases, leaving 6 bases of the junction unmatched. CDR1 SGHRS and CDR2 YFSETQ come from the germline V gene. The CDR3 is 15 amino acids. In nucleotides, the CDR3 is TGCGCCAGCAGCTTGGGTCTAGCGGGAGCAGGTGAGCAGTTCTTC. It yields the protein CASSLGLAGAGEQFF.

The chain employs TRBV28 and TRBJ1-5; perhaps TRBD1 as D (5 bases). Trimming left V 6 bases short and J 7 bases short, with 16 bases between. The CDR3 is made up of 14 amino acids. Germline-derived CDR1 and CDR2 are MDHEN and SYDVKM. The chain's CDR3 is CASRSALRAQPQHF. The CDR3 DNA reads TGTGCCAGCAGATCGGCCCTCAGGGCCCAGCCCCAGCATTTT.